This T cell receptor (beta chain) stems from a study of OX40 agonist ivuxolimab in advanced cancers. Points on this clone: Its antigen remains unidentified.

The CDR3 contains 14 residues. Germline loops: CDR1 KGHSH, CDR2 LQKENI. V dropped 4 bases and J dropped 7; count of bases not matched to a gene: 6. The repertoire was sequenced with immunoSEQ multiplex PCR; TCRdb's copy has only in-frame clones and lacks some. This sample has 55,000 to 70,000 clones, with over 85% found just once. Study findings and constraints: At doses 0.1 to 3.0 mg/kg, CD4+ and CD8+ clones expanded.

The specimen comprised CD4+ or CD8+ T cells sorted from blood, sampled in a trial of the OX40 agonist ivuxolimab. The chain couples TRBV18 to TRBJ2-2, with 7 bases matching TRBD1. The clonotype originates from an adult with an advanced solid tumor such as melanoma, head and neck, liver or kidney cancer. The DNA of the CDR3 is TGTGCCAGCTCACTCGGACAGGCAAGCGGGGAGCTGTTTTTT. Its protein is CASSLGQASGELFF.